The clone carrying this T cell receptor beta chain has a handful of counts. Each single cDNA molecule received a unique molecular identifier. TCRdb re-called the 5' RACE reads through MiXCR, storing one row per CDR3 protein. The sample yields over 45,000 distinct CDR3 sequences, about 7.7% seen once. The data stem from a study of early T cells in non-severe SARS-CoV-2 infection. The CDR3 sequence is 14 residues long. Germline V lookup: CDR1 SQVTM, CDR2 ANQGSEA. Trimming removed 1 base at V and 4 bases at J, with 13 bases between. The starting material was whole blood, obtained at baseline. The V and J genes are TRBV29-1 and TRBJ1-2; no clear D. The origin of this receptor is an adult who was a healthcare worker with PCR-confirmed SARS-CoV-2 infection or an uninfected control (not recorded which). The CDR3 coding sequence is TGCAGCGTTGAAGGGGGATCCATAGGCTATGGCTACACCTTC. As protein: CSVEGGSIGYGYTF. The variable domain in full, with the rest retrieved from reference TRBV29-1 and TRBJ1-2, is SAVISQKPSRDICQRGTSLTIQCQVDSQVTMMFWYRQQPGQSLTLIATANQGSEATYESGFVIDKFPISRPNLTFSTLTVSNMSPEDSSIYLCSVEGGSIGYGYTFGSGTRLTVV.